This T cell receptor beta chain came from a study of blood T cell repertoires in COVID-19. Germline CDR1 MNHNS, CDR2 SASEGT. V dropped 0 bases and J dropped 5; count of bases not matched to a gene: 4. The CDR3 contains 15 residues. Here immunoSEQ multiplex PCR was the method, and the copy in TCRdb shows in-frame clones only, minus some. The sample includes about 21,000 clones, approximately 85% of them seen just once. The source is a man at least 80 years old with acute or convalescent COVID-19. Material: peripheral blood. The rearrangement joins TRBV6-1 to TRBJ1-5; 7 nucleotides agree with TRBD1. The CDR3 spells CASSEAGTADQPQHF. The CDR3 DNA reads as TGTGCCAGCAGTGAAGCGGGGACAGCCGATCAGCCCCAGCATTTT.